A selection of T cell receptor beta chains follows, all from one sample in a study of CD4+ T cells in melanoma. TCRdb's table, derived via immunoSEQ multiplex PCR, lists solely in-frame clones and lacks some. Of some 110,000 clones in the sample, roughly 90% were seen once. Sample: peripheral blood. Receptors were obtained from a human donor with melanoma. Both conserved end residues are part of each CDR3. A D gene is named only where the DNA matches it firmly. Part of the rows lack a size; the others show once, few, many or a class for expanded clones.

j_call: TRBJ2-7; clone_size: .; d_call: .; v_call: TRBV5-1; cdr3_nt: TGCGCCAGCAGCTCCCAGGGGGGTAACTCCTACGAGCAGTACTTC; cdr3_aa: CASSSQGGNSYEQYF
j_call: TRBJ1-2; clone_size: once; d_call: TRBD1; v_call: TRBV5-8; cdr3_nt: TGTGCCAGCAGCTTGGTTCCAGGGGGCCGAGCTAACTATGGCTACACCTTC; cdr3_aa: CASSLVPGGRANYGYTF
j_call: TRBJ2-1; clone_size: .; d_call: TRBD2; v_call: TRBV5-1; cdr3_nt: TGCGCCAGCAGCTTGGGTATAGCGGGGGTTGGGAATTTCTTC; cdr3_aa: CASSLGIAGVGNFF
j_call: TRBJ1-6; clone_size: .; d_call: .; v_call: TRBV7-3; cdr3_nt: TGTGCCAGCAGCACGAGTGGGGGGCGTAATTCACCCCTCCACTTT; cdr3_aa: CASSTSGGRNSPLHF
j_call: TRBJ1-5; clone_size: .; d_call: TRBD1; v_call: TRBV2; cdr3_nt: TGTGCCAGCAGGATGGGGAGGCTGGACAGGGGGATAGGAGTTGCTGGCAATCAGCCCCAGCATTTT; cdr3_aa: CASRMGRLDRGIGVAGNQPQHF
j_call: TRBJ1-4; clone_size: .; d_call: .; v_call: TRBV30; cdr3_nt: TGTGCCTGGAGCAGGGCAACTAATGAAAAACTGTTTTTT; cdr3_aa: CAWSRATNEKLFF
j_call: TRBJ2-1; clone_size: .; d_call: .; v_call: TRBV29-1; cdr3_nt: TGCAGCGCTAAGGGGTTATTCTACAATGAGCAGTTCTTC; cdr3_aa: CSAKGLFYNEQFF
j_call: TRBJ1-4; clone_size: .; d_call: TRBD1; v_call: TRBV19; cdr3_nt: TGTGCCAGTACGCGACAGGGGGGTGAAAAACTGTTTTTT; cdr3_aa: CASTRQGGEKLFF
j_call: TRBJ2-5; clone_size: .; d_call: TRBD2; v_call: TRBV11-2; cdr3_nt: TGTGCCAGCAGGCGGACTAGCGACCAAGAGACCCAGTACTTC; cdr3_aa: CASRRTSDQETQYF
j_call: TRBJ2-7; clone_size: .; d_call: .; v_call: TRBV29-1; cdr3_nt: TGCAGCGTTGTACCCTCTAGCTCCTACGAGCAGTACTTC; cdr3_aa: CSVVPSSSYEQYF
j_call: TRBJ1-5; clone_size: .; d_call: .; v_call: TRBV7-2; cdr3_nt: TGTGCCAGCAGCTTAGAGGGGCTATATAGCAATCAGCCCCAGCATTTT; cdr3_aa: CASSLEGLYSNQPQHF
j_call: TRBJ2-7; clone_size: .; d_call: TRBD2; v_call: TRBV7-2; cdr3_nt: TGTGCCAGCAGCTTAGTTGGGTGGGAGGGGGAGCAGTACTTC; cdr3_aa: CASSLVGWEGEQYF
j_call: TRBJ1-5; clone_size: .; d_call: TRBD1; v_call: TRBV18; cdr3_nt: TGTGCCAGCTCACCGGGACAGCACAATCAGCCCCAGCATTTT; cdr3_aa: CASSPGQHNQPQHF
j_call: TRBJ2-7; clone_size: .; d_call: .; v_call: TRBV10-3; cdr3_nt: TGTGCCATCAGTGAAGGTAGGGGGGTGTATGGCGAGCAGTACTTC; cdr3_aa: CAISEGRGVYGEQYF
j_call: TRBJ2-1; clone_size: .; d_call: TRBD2; v_call: TRBV9; cdr3_nt: TGTGCCAGCAGCGGGGGACTAGCGGGGGGACAAGCCTATGACCAGTTCTTC; cdr3_aa: CASSGGLAGGQAYDQFF
j_call: TRBJ2-7; clone_size: .; d_call: TRBD1; v_call: TRBV28; cdr3_nt: TGTGCCAGCATTACATCAGGGGGCGGCCACGAGCAGTACTTC; cdr3_aa: CASITSGGGHEQYF
j_call: TRBJ2-7; clone_size: .; d_call: TRBD2; v_call: TRBV28; cdr3_nt: TGTGCCAGCCGCGGGGGGCCCCATGGGGAGCAGTACTTC; cdr3_aa: CASRGGPHGEQYF
j_call: TRBJ2-3; clone_size: once; d_call: .; v_call: TRBV11-2; cdr3_nt: TGTGCCAGCAGCTTAGGTCTATCACTATTTGGCACAGATACGCAGTATTTT; cdr3_aa: CASSLGLSLFGTDTQYF
j_call: TRBJ2-5; clone_size: .; d_call: TRBD2; v_call: TRBV7-9; cdr3_nt: TGTGCCAGCAGCAAGGGACTAGCGGGGGGGGTAGAGACCCAGTACTTC; cdr3_aa: CASSKGLAGGVETQYF
j_call: TRBJ2-7; clone_size: .; d_call: TRBD1; v_call: TRBV7-8; cdr3_nt: TGTGCCAGCAGTACTAACAAGGGGGCGAAGGGGTACGAGCAGTACTTC; cdr3_aa: CASSTNKGAKGYEQYF
j_call: TRBJ2-3; clone_size: .; d_call: .; v_call: TRBV10-3; cdr3_nt: TGTGCCATCAGTGTCGACACCTTCACAGATACGCAGTATTTT; cdr3_aa: CAISVDTFTDTQYF
j_call: TRBJ2-5; clone_size: .; d_call: .; v_call: TRBV5-1; cdr3_nt: TGCGCCAGCAGCTTGGGTCAACAAGAGACCCAGTACTTC; cdr3_aa: CASSLGQQETQYF
j_call: TRBJ2-1; clone_size: .; d_call: TRBD2; v_call: TRBV6-6; cdr3_nt: TGTGCCAGCACCCACCAGGGCGGGAGGGAAGATGAGCAGTTCTTC; cdr3_aa: CASTHQGGREDEQFF
j_call: TRBJ2-7; clone_size: .; d_call: .; v_call: TRBV27; cdr3_nt: TGTGCCAGCAGTTTAACAGGTTCCTACGAGCAGTACTTC; cdr3_aa: CASSLTGSYEQYF
j_call: TRBJ1-1; clone_size: .; d_call: .; v_call: TRBV5-1; cdr3_nt: TGCGCCAGCACCGCTCCAGGTATCACTGAAGCTTTCTTT; cdr3_aa: CASTAPGITEAFF
j_call: TRBJ2-1; clone_size: .; d_call: TRBD2; v_call: TRBV2; cdr3_nt: TGTGCCAGCAGCGAGGTAGCGGGACTATCCTACAATGAGCAGTTCTTC; cdr3_aa: CASSEVAGLSYNEQFF
j_call: TRBJ2-4; clone_size: .; d_call: TRBD2; v_call: TRBV2; cdr3_nt: TGTGCCAGCAGTGGGGTTAGCGGGGGGAGGGGTGCCAAAAACATTCAGTACTTC; cdr3_aa: CASSGVSGGRGAKNIQYF
j_call: TRBJ2-5; clone_size: once; d_call: TRBD2; v_call: TRBV11-3; cdr3_nt: TGTGCCAGCAGCTTAGGAGTACGGGAGGGGGAAGAGACCCAGTACTTC; cdr3_aa: CASSLGVREGEETQYF
j_call: TRBJ1-2; clone_size: .; d_call: .; v_call: TRBV7-2; cdr3_nt: TGTGCCAGCCAGCCACGAACTAACTATGGCTACACCTTC; cdr3_aa: CASQPRTNYGYTF
j_call: TRBJ2-7; clone_size: .; d_call: TRBD1; v_call: TRBV6-5; cdr3_nt: TGTGCCAGCAGTTACGGGACAGTAGCCTACGAGCAGTACTTC; cdr3_aa: CASSYGTVAYEQYF
j_call: TRBJ2-3; clone_size: .; d_call: TRBD2; v_call: TRBV5-1; cdr3_nt: TGCGCCAGCAGCCTAATGGGGGGGGTTAGGACAGATACGCAGTATTTT; cdr3_aa: CASSLMGGVRTDTQYF
j_call: TRBJ2-2; clone_size: .; d_call: TRBD1; v_call: TRBV7-7; cdr3_nt: TGTGCCAGCAGCTTAGAAGGGGGCCGCACCGGGGAGCTGTTTTTT; cdr3_aa: CASSLEGGRTGELFF
j_call: TRBJ2-7; clone_size: .; d_call: TRBD2; v_call: TRBV6-1; cdr3_nt: TGTGCCAGCAGAGAAGCGGGGATCTACGAGCAGTACTTC; cdr3_aa: CASREAGIYEQYF
j_call: TRBJ1-1; clone_size: .; d_call: .; v_call: TRBV7-7; cdr3_nt: TGTGCCAGCAGCTTAGCTGGGGGGAACACTGAAGCTTTCTTT; cdr3_aa: CASSLAGGNTEAFF
j_call: TRBJ2-5; clone_size: .; d_call: TRBD2; v_call: TRBV7-3; cdr3_nt: TGTGCCAGCAGCAAAACTAGCGGGGGGCCGGGGCAAGAGACCCAGTACTTC; cdr3_aa: CASSKTSGGPGQETQYF
j_call: TRBJ2-1; clone_size: once; d_call: .; v_call: TRBV7-3; cdr3_nt: TGTGCCAGCAGCATGGGAACGAATGAGCAGTTCTTC; cdr3_aa: CASSMGTNEQFF
j_call: TRBJ2-1; clone_size: .; d_call: TRBD1; v_call: TRBV5-1; cdr3_nt: TGCGCCAGCAGCTTCGGGACAGGGAGGAGGAATGAGCAGTTCTTC; cdr3_aa: CASSFGTGRRNEQFF
j_call: TRBJ2-1; clone_size: .; d_call: TRBD2; v_call: TRBV5-1; cdr3_nt: TGCGCCAGCAGCTTCCTAGCGGGGGTGAGCAATGAGCAGTTCTTC; cdr3_aa: CASSFLAGVSNEQFF
j_call: TRBJ1-2; clone_size: .; d_call: .; v_call: TRBV30; cdr3_nt: TGTGCCTGGAGTTGGGAGGGATGGAACTATGGCTACACCTTC; cdr3_aa: CAWSWEGWNYGYTF
j_call: TRBJ2-7; clone_size: .; d_call: TRBD1; v_call: TRBV7-9; cdr3_nt: TGTGCCAGCACCCTTACAGGGGAATTCTCCTACGAGCAGTACTTC; cdr3_aa: CASTLTGEFSYEQYF